The TCR beta chain described here comes from a study of blood T cell repertoires in COVID-19. The overall study: Donors in the United States, Italy and Spain gave samples during acute or convalescent COVID-19. PBMCs, B-cell-depleted T cells, or T cells provided the cDNA or gDNA that made up the material.

The CDR3 is 14 amino acids. V gave up 0 bases and J gave up 4 bases; unmatched junction bases: 2. Germline CDR1 MNHEY, CDR2 SVGAGI. In the authors' workflow: Estimates of nucleated cell counts were drawn from the amplification of reference gene primers. Clones were read by immunoSEQ multiplex PCR, and TCRdb kept only the in-frame ones, dropping some. That table supplies the V and J calls and clone size; D and trimming were determined from the DNA. The repertoire holds 200,000 to 250,000 clones, with roughly 82% as singletons. The TCR originated in a woman aged 65 to 85 with acute or convalescent COVID-19. This chain links TRBV6-5 with TRBJ1-2, with 7 bases matching TRBD1. Sequencing was done on a sample of peripheral blood. CDR3 protein: CASSYSTGIYGYTF. The CDR3 DNA reads TGTGCCAGCAGTTACTCGACAGGGATCTATGGCTACACCTTC.